This T cell receptor beta chain was identified in a study of CD8 T cells in Susac syndrome. RNA, at about 0.45 to 1 ug, was reverse transcribed with random hexamers. MiXCR, run by TCRdb on the immunoSEQ multiplex PCR reads, gives a single entry per CDR3 protein. The repertoire holds under 200,000 distinct CDR3 sequences, with approximately 96% as singletons. The V segment lost 2 bases and the J segment 5 bases; nucleotides outside the gene matches: 3. CDR3 length: 15 amino acids. Per germline, CDR1 MGHRA and CDR2 YSYEKL. FACS was used to enrich TEMRA cells, whereas the CD8+ and CD4+ T cells were obtained by negative isolation.

Sequenced input: CD4+ T cells from PBMCs. The TCR originated in a human donor with Susac syndrome. The V call is TRBV4-1, the J call TRBJ2-2; 9 bases fit TRBD2. CDR3 sequence (DNA): TGCGCCAGCAGCCAAACGCTAGCGGGGACCGGGGAGCTGTTTTTT. Amino acids: CASSQTLAGTGELFF.